This TCR beta chain originates from a study of T cell responses to AZD1222 COVID-19 vaccine. Assay: immunoSEQ multiplex PCR; the TCRdb copy retains only in-frame clones and omits some. The data contain 75,000 to 95,000 clones, less than 85% of them singletons. Looked up from germline, CDR1 is MNHEY and CDR2 is SMNVEV (reference sequence). With 7 bases clipped from V and 5 bases from J, the junction kept 8 bases outside the gene matches. There are 15 residues in the CDR3. The sample here was peripheral blood, taken 28 days after the second AZD1222 dose. The chain couples TRBV27 to TRBJ2-1; 10 positions agree with TRBD2. The clonotype originates from an adult who received the AZD1222 COVID-19 vaccine. The CDR3 nucleotides read TGTGCCAGCACCTTTAGGACTAGCGGAAACAATGAGCAGTTCTTC. Amino acid sequence: CASTFRTSGNNEQFF.